This is a list of T cell receptor beta chains from one sample in a study of molecular identifiers for immune sequencing clone quantification. TCRdb analysed the PCR reads with MiXCR anew, one entry per CDR3 protein. This table has roughly 300,000 distinct CDR3 sequences, roughly a quarter appearing once. Sequencing was done on a sample of naive CD8+ T cells from blood, with Jurkat cell RNA spiked in. The receptors shown here come from a human donor in good health. Some libraries in this study had Jurkat cell RNA spiked in. CDR3s include the opening cysteine and the closing phenylalanine or tryptophan. A D gene is named only where the DNA matches it firmly. Clone size appears in some rows only: once, few, many, or a class for an expanded clone.

TRBJ2-2,-,-,TRBV19,TGTGCCAGTAGCGAGGGATCTCCCCCCGGGGAGCTGTTTTTT,CASSEGSPPGELFF
TRBJ1-1,-,few,TRBV5-4,TGTGCCAGCAGCCCAGGAGTTATGAACACTGAAGCTTTCTTT,CASSPGVMNTEAFF
TRBJ2-7,-,many,TRBV5-6,TGTGCCAGCAGCTTGAAGTCGCGTTCCTACGAGCAGTACTTC,CASSLKSRSYEQYF
TRBJ2-3,TRBD2,-,TRBV24-1,TGTGCCACCAGTGGGCCTAGCGGGACACCTGGGCCACACACAGATACGCAGTATTTT,CATSGPSGTPGPHTDTQYF
TRBJ2-1,TRBD1,-,TRBV19,TGTGCCAGTAGTATCAGGGGGCCCTACAATGAGCAGTTCTTC,CASSIRGPYNEQFF
TRBJ2-7,-,-,TRBV28,TGTGCCAGCAGTTTACGGCGGGACACCTCCTACGAGCAGCACTTC,CASSLRRDTSYEQHF
TRBJ2-2,-,-,TRBV21-1,TGTGCCAGCAGCAAGAGGAGACGGAAGGGTACCGGGGAGCTGTTTTTT,CASSKRRRKGTGELFF
TRBJ2-3,-,-,TRBV15,TGTGCCACCAGCGGGCCCGGAGGGCTAGCGAAGTCAGATACGCAGTATTTT,CATSGPGGLAKSDTQYF
TRBJ1-1,-,-,TRBV6-5,TGTGCCAGCAGTTACTCGGGGGGCCAAACTGAAGCTTTCTTT,CASSYSGGQTEAFF
TRBJ2-5,-,-,TRBV3-2,TGTGCCAGCAGCCAAGATGAGTTAAAGCAAGAGACCCAGTACTTC,CASSQDELKQETQYF
TRBJ1-5,TRBD1,many,TRBV7-6,TGTGCCAGCAGCTTAGAGCAGGGGGCCGGCCAGCCCCAGCATTTT,CASSLEQGAGQPQHF
TRBJ1-1,TRBD1,many,TRBV12-3/TRBV12-4,TGTGCCAGCAGTATAGCACAGGGGGGCACTGAAGCTTTCTTT,CASSIAQGGTEAFF
TRBJ2-6,-,-,TRBV25-1,TGTGCCAGCAGTGCCAGGGGGGCCAACGTCCTGACTTTC,CASSARGANVLTF
TRBJ2-6,-,many,TRBV28,TGTGCCAGCAGTTCCAGGGTCTCTGGGGCCAACGTCCTGACTTTC,CASSSRVSGANVLTF
TRBJ2-3,-,-,TRBV27,TGTGCCAGCAGCCCACTAGTCTGGTCAGATACGCAGTATTTT,CASSPLVWSDTQYF
TRBJ2-2,TRBD1,few,TRBV7-9,TGTGCCAGCAGCTTCCCAGGGGGCGCGGACACCGGGGAGCTGTTTTTT,CASSFPGGADTGELFF
TRBJ1-4,-,-,TRBV7-9,TGTGCCGGCAGCACCGGACAAAATGAAAAACTGTTTTTT,CAGSTGQNEKLFF
TRBJ2-7,-,few,TRBV28,TGTGCCAGCAGTTTAAACCCGGGGGACATTAGCTCCTACGAGCAGTACTTC,CASSLNPGDISSYEQYF
TRBJ1-1,-,-,TRBV7-8,TGTGCCAGCAGCCAGGGGATCTTGGCTGAAGCTTTCTTT,CASSQGILAEAFF
TRBJ2-3,-,-,TRBV30,TGTGCCTGGACCAGGGGCGGGAGCACAGATACGCAGTATTTT,CAWTRGGSTDTQYF
TRBJ2-3,-,-,TRBV4-3,TGCGCCAGCAGCAAAGGGACACTCACAGATACGCAGTATTTT,CASSKGTLTDTQYF
TRBJ2-3,-,few,TRBV9,TGTGCCAGCAGCGTAGTTGGCGGGGACACAGATACGCAGTATTTT,CASSVVGGDTDTQYF
TRBJ2-5,-,many,TRBV28,TGTGCCAGCATGGCGCCGAACCAAGAGACCCAGTACTTC,CASMAPNQETQYF
TRBJ2-5,-,-,TRBV3-1,TGTGCCAGCAGCCGAGAGACCGTGACAGAAGAGACCCAGTACTTC,CASSRETVTEETQYF